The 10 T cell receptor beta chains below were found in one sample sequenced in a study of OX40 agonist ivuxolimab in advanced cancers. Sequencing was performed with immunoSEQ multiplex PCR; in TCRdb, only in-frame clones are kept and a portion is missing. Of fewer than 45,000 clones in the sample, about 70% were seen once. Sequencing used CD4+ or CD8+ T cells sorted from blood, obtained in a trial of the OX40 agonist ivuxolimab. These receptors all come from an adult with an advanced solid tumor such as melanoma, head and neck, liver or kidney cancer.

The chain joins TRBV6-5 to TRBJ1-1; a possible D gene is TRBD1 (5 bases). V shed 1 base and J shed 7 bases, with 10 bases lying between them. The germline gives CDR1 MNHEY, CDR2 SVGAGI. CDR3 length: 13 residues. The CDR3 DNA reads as TGTGCCAGCAGTTACTGGGGCGGTGTTGAAGCTTTCTTT. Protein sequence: CASSYWGGVEAFF.

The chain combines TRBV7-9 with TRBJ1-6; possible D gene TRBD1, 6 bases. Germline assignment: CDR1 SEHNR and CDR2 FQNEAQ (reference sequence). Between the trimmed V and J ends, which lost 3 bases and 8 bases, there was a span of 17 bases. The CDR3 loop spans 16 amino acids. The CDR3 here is CASSLGSGGPYSPLHF. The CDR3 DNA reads TGTGCCAGCAGCTTGGGGAGTGGGGGGCCGTATTCACCCCTCCACTTT.

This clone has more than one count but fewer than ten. The CDR3 nucleotides read TGTGCCAGCAGTGCAAGCTCCTACGAGCAGTACTTC. This gives the protein CASSASSYEQYF. This sequence joins TRBV6-1 and TRBJ2-7; no definite D call. V was cut by 4 bases and J by 0 bases, with 4 bases left in between. The CDR3 loop spans 12 amino acids. Germline V CDR1 and CDR2: MNHNS, SASEGT.

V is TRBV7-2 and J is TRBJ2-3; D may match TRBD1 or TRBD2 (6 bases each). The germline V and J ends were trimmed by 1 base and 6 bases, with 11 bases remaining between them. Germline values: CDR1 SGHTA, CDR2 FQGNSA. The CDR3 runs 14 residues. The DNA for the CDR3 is TGTGCCAGCAGCTTAGGAGGGGGGTCGGATACGCAGTATTTT. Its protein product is CASSLGGGSDTQYF.

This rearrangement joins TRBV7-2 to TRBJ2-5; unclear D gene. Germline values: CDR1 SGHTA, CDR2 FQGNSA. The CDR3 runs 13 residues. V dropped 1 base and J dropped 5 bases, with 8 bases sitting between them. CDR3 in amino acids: CASSLVGLETQYF. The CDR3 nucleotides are TGTGCCAGCAGCTTAGTGGGCTTGGAGACCCAGTACTTC. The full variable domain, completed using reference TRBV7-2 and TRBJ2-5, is GAGVSQSPSNKVTEKGKDVELRCDPISGHTALYWYRQSLGQGLEFLIYFQGNSAPDKSGLPSDRFSAERTGGSVSTLTIQRTQQEDSAVYLCASSLVGLETQYFGPGTRLLVL.

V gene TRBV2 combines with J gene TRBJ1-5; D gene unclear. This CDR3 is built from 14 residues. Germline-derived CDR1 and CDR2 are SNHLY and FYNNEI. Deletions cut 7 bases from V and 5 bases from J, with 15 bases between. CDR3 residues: CASNNADRYQPQHF. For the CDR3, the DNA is TGTGCCAGCAACAACGCTGACCGGTATCAGCCCCAGCATTTT. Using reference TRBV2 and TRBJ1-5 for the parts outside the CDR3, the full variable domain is EPEVTQTPSHQVTQMGQEVILRCVPISNHLYFYWYRQILGQKVEFLVSFYNNEISEKSEIFDDQFSVERPDGSNFTLKIRSTKLEDSAMYFCASNNADRYQPQHFGDGTRLSIL.

CDR3 in amino acids: CASSSVVGTAFF. CDR3 DNA sequence: TGTGCCAGCAGCTCGGTGGTAGGGACAGCTTTCTTT. This chain joins TRBV5-5 and TRBJ1-1, with D possibly being TRBD1 (5 bases). The ends were cut back, 3 bases at V and 10 bases at J, with 13 bases in the middle. The CDR3 has 12 residues. Per germline, CDR1 SGHKS and CDR2 YYEKEE (reference sequence).

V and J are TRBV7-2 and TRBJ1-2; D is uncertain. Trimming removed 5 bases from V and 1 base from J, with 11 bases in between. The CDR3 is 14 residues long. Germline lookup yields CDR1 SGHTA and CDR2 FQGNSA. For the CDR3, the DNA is TGTGCCAGCAGCAGAATGGACCTTAACTATGGCTACACCTTC. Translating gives CASSRMDLNYGYTF.

The CDR3 DNA follows: TGTGCCAGCTTGAGACAGGCCTCCTACAATGAGCAGTTCTTC. It specifies CASLRQASYNEQFF. This chain uses TRBV28 with TRBJ2-1; possibly TRBD1 for D (6 bases). Germline values: CDR1 MDHEN, CDR2 SYDVKM. CDR3 length: 14 amino acids. The V end was cut by 8 bases, the J end by 0 bases, with 11 bases between. The full variable domain, in which reference TRBV28 and TRBJ2-1 provide the parts outside the CDR3, is DVKVTQSSRYLVKRTGEKVFLECVQDMDHENMFWYRQDPGLGLRLIYFSYDVKMKEKGDIPEGYSVSREKKERFSLILESASTNQTSMYLCASLRQASYNEQFFGPGTRLTVL.

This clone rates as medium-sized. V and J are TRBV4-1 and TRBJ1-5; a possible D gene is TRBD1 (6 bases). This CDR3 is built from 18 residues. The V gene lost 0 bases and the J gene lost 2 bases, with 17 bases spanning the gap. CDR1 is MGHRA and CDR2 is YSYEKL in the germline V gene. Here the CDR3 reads CASSQDWAGEMRNQPQHF. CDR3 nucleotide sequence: TGCGCCAGCAGCCAAGATTGGGCAGGGGAAATGCGCAATCAGCCCCAGCATTTT.